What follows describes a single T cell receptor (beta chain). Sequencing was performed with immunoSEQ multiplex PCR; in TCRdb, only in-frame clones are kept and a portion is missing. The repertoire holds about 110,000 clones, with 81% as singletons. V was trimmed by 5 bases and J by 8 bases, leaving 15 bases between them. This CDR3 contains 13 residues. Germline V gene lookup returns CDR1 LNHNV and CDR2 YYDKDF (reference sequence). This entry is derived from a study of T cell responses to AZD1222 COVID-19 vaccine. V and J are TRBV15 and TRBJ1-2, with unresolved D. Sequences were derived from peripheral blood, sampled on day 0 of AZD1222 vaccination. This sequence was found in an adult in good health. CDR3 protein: CATSPSRVEGYTF. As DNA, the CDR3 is TGTGCCACCAGCCCGTCGAGGGTCGAGGGCTACACCTTC.